This T cell receptor beta chain was captured in a study of cytomegalovirus exposure and HLA in healthy donors. Study background: Unique TCRs from HLA-typed donors, 80 million to 100 million of them, were held in an early data release. General study findings and limits: Clonal expansion, a later analysis showed, was greater in HLA-associated TCR beta chains than in equally common others.

Comments on this clone: Its target is unknown.

While unrecorded immune exposures were likely, the donors were nominally healthy when sampled. The primer mix had 60 Vbeta and 13 Jbeta primers. This table comes from immunoSEQ multiplex PCR, and its TCRdb copy is limited to in-frame clones, with some not included. The sample lists about 120,000 clones, roughly four fifths occurring once. CDR3 length: 12 amino acids. V dropped 8 bases and J dropped 6; count of bases not matched to a gene: 6. The germline V gene has CDR1 SGHAT and CDR2 FQDESV (reference sequence). Sample: PBMCs. This chain connects TRBV11-1 to TRBJ1-2, with 7 bases identical to TRBD1. This clonotype originated in a woman aged 18 to 35 in good health and CMV-seronegative. CDR3 loop: CASGRGLDGYTF. CDR3 nucleotide sequence: TGTGCCAGCGGCAGGGGGTTGGATGGCTACACCTTC.